The T cell receptor (beta chain) under discussion was sequenced for a study of Graves' ophthalmopathy and Graves' hyperthyroidism. CDR3 regions of TCR beta were amplified from RNA transcripts. First-round RT-PCR used HTBI primers; second-round multiplex PCR followed. TCRdb re-derived calls from the multiplex PCR reads in MiXCR, one entry per CDR3 protein. Of about 740,000 distinct CDR3 sequences listed, roughly 40% are singletons. The CDR3 is 14 amino acids. Trimming took off 6 bases at V and 3 bases at J, with 12 bases between the two ends. General study findings and limits: The model predicted ophthalmopathy progression with 60% to 71% sensitivity and around 72% specificity.

Ten or more counts support this clonotype. Its antigen remains unidentified. The sample consisted of peripheral blood. The chain has TRBV12-3 or TRBV12-4 and TRBJ1-5; D perhaps matches TRBD1 (5 bases). The origin of this receptor is an adult man with Graves' ophthalmopathy. As DNA, the CDR3 is TGTGCCAGCAGGGGGGACGGAAACAATCAGCCCCAGCATTTT. This sequence encodes CASRGDGNNQPQHF.